The T cell receptor beta chain described here comes from a study of PD-1 blockade in classical Hodgkin lymphoma. Study-level findings and limits: Although disease activity or prior therapy may be involved, causes of the repertoire differences remain undefined. CD4+ TCR diversity, unlike CD8+, rose significantly by C4D1. Diversity similar to that of newly diagnosed patients was seen at baseline in complete responders. Newly diagnosed patients were reported to exhibit reduced baseline TCR diversity relative to healthy donors.

This clone was detected once. The antigen is not known. V was shortened by 3 bases and J by 1 base, with 10 bases between the two germline ends. Germline V gene sequence: CDR1 MNHEY, CDR2 SMNVEV (reference sequence). The CDR3 is made up of 15 amino acids. Every single patient, without exception, relapsed after autologous stem cell transplantation, and brentuximab vedotin exposure varied. Repertoires were generated with immunoSEQ multiplex PCR, while TCRdb's copy carries only in-frame clones and drops some. The top ten clones hold approximately 18% of a sample with approximately 20,000 clones, 80% of them seen once.

The sequences come from peripheral blood mononuclear cells (PBMCs), collected before the second cycle of nivolumab. The receptor's source is a human donor with classical Hodgkin lymphoma. The chain uses TRBV27 and TRBJ2-1, with unresolved D. CDR3 amino acids: CASSFFLGSYNEQFF. The CDR3 DNA is TGTGCCAGCAGTTTTTTCTTGGGGTCCTACAATGAGCAGTTCTTC.